This TCR beta chain came from a study of T cell repertoires in cytomegalovirus infection. MiXCR, run by TCRdb on the reads, gives a single entry per CDR3 protein. This sample has around 360,000 distinct CDR3 sequences, with about 32% found just once. V gave up 5 bases and J gave up 3 bases; unmatched junction bases: 16. The CDR3 totals 18 residues. Germline loops: CDR1 MNHEY, CDR2 SMNVEV (reference sequence). This clonotype was seen a few times. Its antigen remains unknown. This receptor was obtained from a human donor in good health (CMV status not recorded). Some clones in this sample may be carry-over from other donors' samples. The genes are TRBV27 and TRBJ2-1, with TRBD2 identical over 7 bases. The sequences come from cultured PBMCs, collected from culture after CMV antigen stimulation. This CDR3 is CASSRAGVEGPGYNEQFF. The CDR3 bases are TGTGCCAGCAGTAGGGCGGGGGTAGAGGGGCCGGGCTACAATGAGCAGTTCTTC.